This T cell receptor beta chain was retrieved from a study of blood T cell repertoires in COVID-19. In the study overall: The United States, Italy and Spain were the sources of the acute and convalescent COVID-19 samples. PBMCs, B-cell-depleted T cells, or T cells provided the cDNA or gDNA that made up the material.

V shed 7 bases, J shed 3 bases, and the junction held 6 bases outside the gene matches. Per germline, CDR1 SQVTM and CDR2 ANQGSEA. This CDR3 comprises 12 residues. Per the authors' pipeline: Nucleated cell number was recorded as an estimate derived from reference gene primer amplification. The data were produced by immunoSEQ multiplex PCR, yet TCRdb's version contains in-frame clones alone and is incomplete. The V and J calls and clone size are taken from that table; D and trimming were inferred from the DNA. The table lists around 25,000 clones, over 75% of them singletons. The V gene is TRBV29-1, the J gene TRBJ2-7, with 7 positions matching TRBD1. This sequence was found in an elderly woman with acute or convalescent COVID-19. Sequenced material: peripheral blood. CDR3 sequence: CSAKTGNYEQYF. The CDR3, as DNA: TGCAGCGCCAAGACAGGGAACTACGAGCAGTACTTC.